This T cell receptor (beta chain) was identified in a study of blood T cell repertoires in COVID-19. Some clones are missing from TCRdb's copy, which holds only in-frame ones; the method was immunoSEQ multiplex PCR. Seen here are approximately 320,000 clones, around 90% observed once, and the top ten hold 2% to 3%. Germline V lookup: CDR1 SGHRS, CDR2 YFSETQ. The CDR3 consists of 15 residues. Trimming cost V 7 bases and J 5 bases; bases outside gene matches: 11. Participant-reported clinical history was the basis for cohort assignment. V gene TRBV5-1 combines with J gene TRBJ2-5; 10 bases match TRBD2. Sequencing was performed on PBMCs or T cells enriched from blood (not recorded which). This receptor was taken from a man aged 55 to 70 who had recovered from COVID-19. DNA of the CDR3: TGCGCCAGCCGGGACAGCGGGGGGGCCGGCGAGACCCAGTACTTC. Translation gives CASRDSGGAGETQYF.